The 17 T cell receptor beta chains below come from one sample, sequenced in a study of T-cell memory formation after mild COVID-19. TCRdb used MiXCR to reprocess the 5' RACE reads, holding one entry per CDR3 protein. The sample lists about 130,000 distinct CDR3 sequences, over 15% occurring once. Sequencing input: PBMCs or a T cell subset sorted from them (not recorded which). These receptors were taken from a man aged 18 to 30 who had mild COVID-19 (a few samples of this study predate the infection). Cell type and time point are not known.

There are many counts of this clonotype. The V and J genes are TRBV7-6 and TRBJ2-7, with 7 positions matching TRBD1. Per the germline V gene, CDR1 is SGHVS and CDR2 is FNYEAQ. The V segment lost 5 bases and the J segment 7 bases; nucleotides outside the gene matches: 8. This CDR3 contains 13 residues. The CDR3 nucleotides are TGTGCCAGCAGCCTCGGGACAGTTCAAGAGCAGTACTTC. As protein: CASSLGTVQEQYF.

V is TRBV12-3 or TRBV12-4 and J is TRBJ2-7; D uncertain. This CDR3 contains 13 residues. Trimming removed 6 bases at V and 0 bases at J, with 9 bases between. This CDR3 is CASRSQNSYEQYF. The CDR3 DNA sequence: TGTGCCAGCAGGTCTCAGAACTCCTACGAGCAGTACTTC.

This clonotype came up a few times. The chain has TRBV4-1 and TRBJ2-6; 7 bases agree with TRBD1. J lost 4 bases, V lost 5 bases, and 11 bases had no gene match. CDR1 is MGHRA, CDR2 YSYEKL, per germline. The CDR3 covers 17 residues. The DNA of the CDR3 is TGCGCCAGCAGCTCGCCTCTAGGGGGACAGGGGGCCAACGTCCTGACTTTC. Its protein is CASSSPLGGQGANVLTF.

This chain links TRBV5-1 with TRBJ2-3; perhaps TRBD2 as D (5 bases). The length of the CDR3 is 14 residues. The germline CDR1 and CDR2 sequences are SGHRS and YFSETQ. The V and J ends lost 4 bases and 2 bases respectively, with 11 bases between them. This chain's CDR3 is CASSPSGFTDTQYF. CDR3 nucleotide sequence: TGCGCCAGCAGCCCCAGCGGTTTCACAGATACGCAGTATTTT.

This chain joins TRBV11-2 and TRBJ2-1; TRBD2 matches at 9 bases. Trimming cost V 5 bases and J 4 bases; bases outside gene matches: 12. CDR1 SGHAT and CDR2 FQNNGV come from the germline V gene. This CDR3 is built from 17 residues. CDR3 loop: CASSQSRWRGGYNEQFF. CDR3 DNA sequence: TGTGCCAGCAGCCAAAGCAGATGGCGGGGGGGTTACAATGAGCAGTTCTTC.

The rearrangement uses TRBV5-1 and TRBJ2-7, with no clear D. This CDR3 has 13 residues. Germline CDR1 SGHRS, CDR2 YFSETQ. Trimming stripped 7 bases from V and 2 bases from J, with 13 bases between. The CDR3: CASHLDGAYEQYF. CDR3 DNA: TGCGCCAGCCACCTCGACGGTGCCTACGAGCAGTACTTC.

This chain uses TRBV29-1 with TRBJ2-6; tentative D call: TRBD1 (6 bases). The CDR3 extends over 15 amino acids. CDR1 and CDR2 from the germline V gene are SQVTM and ANQGSEA. Trimming took 4 bases from V and 2 from J, leaving 12 bases between them. CDR3 amino acids: CSVGVAGAGANVLTF. CDR3 DNA: TGCAGCGTTGGGGTGGCAGGGGCTGGGGCCAACGTCCTGACTTTC.

The sample holds a few counts of this clonotype. V usage is TRBV6-2 or TRBV6-3 and J usage is TRBJ1-1; D remains ambiguous. CDR3 length: 13 amino acids. V dropped 3 bases and J dropped 8 bases, with 13 bases sitting between them. Germline V gene data show CDR1 as MNHEY and CDR2 as SVGEGT. CDR3 DNA: TGTGCCAGCAGTTATCCCCTCGTCCCCGAAGCTTTCTTT. Its protein is CASSYPLVPEAFF.

This clonotype showed up just a few times. This chain uses TRBV29-1 with TRBJ1-1, with 8 nucleotides matching TRBD1. The CDR3 length is 13 residues. The ends lost 7 bases at V and 0 bases at J; junction bases unmatched: 4. Germline CDR1 is SQVTM and CDR2 is ANQGSEA. CDR3: CSALDRVNTEAFF. The CDR3 DNA follows: TGCAGCGCCCTGGACAGGGTGAACACTGAAGCTTTCTTT.

The chain uses TRBV7-9 and TRBJ1-5, with D tentatively TRBD1 (5 bases). This CDR3 has 15 residues. CDR1 SEHNR and CDR2 FQNEAQ come from the germline V gene (reference sequence). Deletions cut 2 bases from V and 5 bases from J, with 13 bases between. The CDR3 nucleotides read TGTGCCAGCAGCTTATCGGCAGGGACCCATCAGCCCCAGCATTTT. It yields the protein CASSLSAGTHQPQHF.

The chain links TRBV4-1 to TRBJ2-5; D remains ambiguous. CDR1 is MGHRA, CDR2 YSYEKL, per germline. The V end was cut by 1 base, the J end by 4 bases, with 7 bases between. The CDR3 loop spans 13 amino acids. The CDR3 DNA follows: TGCGCCAGCAGCCAAGGGTACACAGAGACCCAGTACTTC. Protein sequence: CASSQGYTETQYF.

The CDR3 DNA is TGTGCCAGCAGCCAAGATATCCCTACGAGGTCCTACAATGAGCAGTTCTTC. Translation gives CASSQDIPTRSYNEQFF. V is TRBV4-2 and J is TRBJ2-1; D unresolved. V was trimmed by 0 bases and J by 1 base, leaving 13 bases between them. The CDR3 consists of 17 residues. Germline CDR1 LGHNA, CDR2 YNFKEQ.

This clonotype occurred a few times. This sequence joins TRBV10-3 and TRBJ2-1; 7 bases map to TRBD2. The germline V gene encodes CDR1 ENHRY and CDR2 SYGVKD. The CDR3 is made up of 15 amino acids. V was clipped by 5 bases and J by 5 bases; unmatched bases: 9. CDR3 in DNA: TGTGCCATCAGTTTGACTAGTCGGGGGGACAATGAGCAGTTCTTC. This sequence encodes CAISLTSRGDNEQFF.

The genes are TRBV7-3 and TRBJ2-1, with D perhaps matching TRBD2 (5 bases). Trimming took 1 base from V and 4 from J, leaving 5 bases between them. This CDR3 has 13 residues. Germline loops: CDR1 SGHTA, CDR2 FQGTGA. CDR3 region: CASSLRRYNEQFF. The CDR3 nucleotides read TGTGCCAGCAGCTTAAGGAGGTACAATGAGCAGTTCTTC.

The gene calls are TRBV18 and TRBJ1-1; D not resolved. The CDR3 length is 16 residues. From germline, CDR1 is KGHSH and CDR2 LQKENI. Trimming shortened V by 0 bases and J by 2 bases, and 13 bases separated the two germline ends. The DNA for the CDR3 is TGTGCCAGCTCACCACCGTCGATCCGGGGAAACACTGAAGCTTTCTTT. Amino acids: CASSPPSIRGNTEAFF.

This clonotype was observed a few times. This rearrangement joins TRBV7-6 to TRBJ2-3; D remains unclear. Germline CDR1 is SGHVS and CDR2 is FNYEAQ. The CDR3 extends over 13 amino acids. Trimming cost V 3 bases and J 4 bases, with 8 bases left between them. CDR3 protein: CASSLTRSDTQYF. CDR3 bases: TGTGCCAGCAGCTTGACCAGATCAGATACGCAGTATTTT.

This chain connects TRBV6-1 to TRBJ2-6; perhaps TRBD2 as D (6 bases). The CDR3 contains 17 residues. The germline V and J ends were trimmed by 8 bases and 0 bases, with 17 bases remaining between them. Germline V lookup: CDR1 MNHNS, CDR2 SASEGT. The CDR3 sequence is CASLPRDGSSGANVLTF. As DNA, the CDR3 is TGTGCCAGCCTCCCCCGGGACGGGAGCTCTGGGGCCAACGTCCTGACTTTC.